The 11 T cell receptor beta chains given below trace back to one sample, sequenced in a study of post-analysis software for immune sequencing data. The TCR beta cDNA libraries contained unique molecular identifiers. TCRdb re-called the PCR reads through MiXCR, storing one row per CDR3 protein. Altogether a few hundred thousand distinct CDR3 sequences are present, 40% to 55% being singletons, with the ten largest covering around 10%. Their antigens are not known. Findings and caveats of the study: Compared with controls, patients had more of about 5 TRBV segments, including TRBV5-6, TRBV5-1 and TRBV20-1.

The sequencing input was blood. The source of these receptors is a girl between 10 and 17 years old with multiple sclerosis.

The chain recombines TRBV7-2 with TRBJ2-3; 13 nucleotides line up with TRBD2. The CDR3 has 17 amino acids. Germline trimming cut 5 bases from V and 2 bases from J; bases unmatched to any gene: 7. From germline, CDR1 is SGHTA and CDR2 FQGNSA. As DNA, the CDR3 is TGTGCCAGCAGCCCGACAGGACTAGCGGGAGACACAGATACGCAGTATTTT. It specifies CASSPTGLAGDTDTQYF.

This clonotype was counted a few times. The rearrangement uses TRBV15 and TRBJ2-5; D is perhaps TRBD2 (7 bases). The V and J ends lost 5 bases and 7 bases respectively, with 29 bases between them. This CDR3 spans 18 amino acids. Germline lookup yields CDR1 LNHNV and CDR2 YYDKDF (reference sequence). The CDR3 loop reads CATSGLRGGGYTAVTQYF. DNA for the CDR3: TGTGCCACCAGCGGACTAAGAGGGGGGGGATACACGGCGGTGACCCAGTACTTC.

This chain joins TRBV4-1 and TRBJ2-7, with TRBD2 matching over 8 bases. V gave up 4 bases and J gave up 5 bases; unmatched junction bases: 10. The CDR3 is 15 residues long. CDR1 MGHRA and CDR2 YSYEKL come from the germline V gene. CDR3 nucleotides: TGCGCCAGCAGCCTTGCCGGGACTAGGCCCCACGAGCAGTACTTC. It encodes CASSLAGTRPHEQYF.

V is TRBV6-4 and J is TRBJ2-3; 8 positions match TRBD2. J gave up 1 base and V 4 bases, and 4 bases lay outside the gene matches. From germline, CDR1 is MRHNA and CDR2 SNTAGT. This CDR3 comprises 15 residues. The CDR3 sequence: CASSAGTRGTDTQYF. In DNA, the CDR3 is TGTGCCAGCAGTGCCGGGACTAGGGGCACAGATACGCAGTATTTT.

This clonotype has just one count. The V gene is TRBV12-3 or TRBV12-4, the J gene TRBJ2-3; D is undetermined. Trimming took off 3 bases at V and 5 bases at J, with 15 bases between the two ends. CDR3 length: 15 amino acids. The CDR3 coding sequence is TGTGCCAGCAGTTTTAGCCACACTAAAGAAGATACGCAGTATTTT. Its protein product is CASSFSHTKEDTQYF.

This clonotype was counted between two and nine times. The chain is built from TRBV9 and TRBJ2-7; maybe TRBD2 (6 bases). V lost 4 bases and J 4 bases, leaving 15 bases between the germline ends. Germline V gives CDR1 SGDLS, CDR2 YYNGEE. The CDR3 totals 14 residues. The CDR3 DNA is TGTGCCAGCAGCCCCGCGGGGACGGGATACGAGCAGTACTTC. Its protein product is CASSPAGTGYEQYF.

V usage is TRBV5-6 and J usage is TRBJ1-2, with D perhaps matching TRBD1 (5 bases). CDR3 length: 15 residues. CDR1 and CDR2 (germline): SGHDT, YYEEEE. The V gene lost 0 bases and the J gene lost 2 bases, with 11 bases spanning the gap. The CDR3 reads CASSLGRAGNYGYTF. In DNA form, the CDR3 reads TGTGCCAGCAGCTTGGGTCGGGCAGGGAACTATGGCTACACCTTC.

This chain links TRBV5-1 with TRBJ2-3; 9 bases fit TRBD2. Germline CDR1 and CDR2: SGHRS and YFSETQ. CDR3 size: 16 residues. Trimming removed 4 bases from V and 4 bases from J; junction bases left unmatched: 10. CDR3 DNA: TGCGCCAGCAGCCGCTCGGTAGCGGGAGTCGCAGATACGCAGTATTTT. This sequence encodes CASSRSVAGVADTQYF.

Only one count was recorded for this clonotype. The chain carries TRBV28 and TRBJ2-5, with 10 bases that match TRBD2. The closer fit of TRBJ2-7 to the DNA end suggests the J call may be wrong. The CDR3 extends over 15 amino acids. CDR1 MDHEN and CDR2 SYDVKM come from the germline V gene. The CDR3 is CASSLHSGGLYEQYF. CDR3 DNA sequence: TGTGCCAGCAGTCTACATAGCGGGGGGCTTTACGAGCAGTACTTC.

Only a few counts were recorded for this clonotype. The CDR3 is CASARLNEKLFF. The CDR3 bases are TGTGCTTCAGCACGCCTTAATGAAAAACTGTTTTTT. The V gene is TRBV28, the J gene TRBJ1-4; D is undetermined. This CDR3 is built from 12 residues. Germline V CDR1 and CDR2: MDHEN, SYDVKM. Supplemented by reference TRBV28 and TRBJ1-4, the full variable domain reads DVKVTQSSRYLVKRTGEKVFLECVQDMDHENMFWYRQDPGLGLRLIYFSYDVKMKEKGDIPEGYSVSREKKERFSLILESASTNQTSMYLCASARLNEKLFFGSGTQLSVL.

In this sample, this clonotype turned up a few times. V usage is TRBV6-5 and J usage is TRBJ2-1, with D unresolved. Germline-derived CDR1 and CDR2 are MNHEY and SVGAGI. The V end was cut by 7 bases, the J end by 9 bases, with 13 bases between. This CDR3 contains 12 residues. The DNA for the CDR3 is TGTGCCAGCACCCGAGGCCTGAGTGAGCAGTTCTTC. Protein product: CASTRGLSEQFF.